This T cell receptor (beta chain) was obtained from a study of molecular identifiers for immune sequencing clone quantification. Per the germline V gene, CDR1 is MGHDK and CDR2 is SYGVNS. V was shortened by 6 bases and J by 11 bases, with 20 bases between the two germline ends. This CDR3 has 14 amino acids. From the PCR reads, TCRdb called clonotypes with MiXCR, one entry per CDR3 protein. The sample includes over 100,000 distinct CDR3 sequences, about a third of them seen just once. This clonotype showed up just a few times. This chain connects TRBV25-1 to TRBJ2-1; possible D gene TRBD2, 6 bases. The sample was naive CD8+ T cells from blood, with Jurkat cell RNA spiked in. Subset of the sample: FACS-sorted CD8+CD4-CCR7+CD45RA+ naive T cells. The TCR sequence derives from a human donor in good health. Some libraries in this study had Jurkat cell RNA spiked in. CDR3 loop: CASRGGMVGTQQFF. As DNA, the CDR3 is TGTGCCAGCAGGGGTGGAATGGTCGGGACTCAGCAGTTCTTC.